One and the same sample provided the 23 T cell receptor beta chains below, sequenced in a study of vaccination and CD4 T cells after COVID-19. The Oncomine TCR Beta short-read assay was applied to DNA of cultured CD4+ T cells. TCRdb itself ran the PCR reads through MiXCR, one entry per CDR3 protein. Here the sample spans around 4,500 distinct CDR3 sequences, approximately 48% being singletons. These receptors' antigens are unknown. The sample's treatment: roughly 10-day PBMC culture with coronavirus spike peptide pools or control peptides (ViraFEST assay). What was sequenced was CD4+ T cells from blood, cultured in vitro. These receptors were taken from a human donor who had recovered from COVID-19.

The V and J genes are TRBV25-1 and TRBJ1-2; a possible D gene is TRBD1 (5 bases). The CDR3 is 12 amino acids. Germline CDR1 MGHDK, CDR2 SYGVNS. The germline V and J ends were trimmed by 5 bases and 3 bases, with 7 bases remaining between them. The chain's CDR3 is CASSRGDYGYTF. The CDR3, as DNA: TGTGCCAGCAGTAGGGGCGACTATGGCTACACCTTC.

This clonotype appeared a few times. The J gene is TRBJ1-2, the V gene TRBV2; D call uncertain. The CDR3 is 12 residues long. Germline V gene sequence: CDR1 SNHLY, CDR2 FYNNEI. V gave up 6 bases and J gave up 8 bases, with 13 bases separating them. The CDR3 is CASRESAFGYTF. In DNA form, the CDR3 reads TGTGCCAGCAGGGAGTCCGCCTTCGGCTACACCTTC. The full variable domain, in which reference TRBV2 and TRBJ1-2 provide the parts outside the CDR3, is EPEVTQTPSHQVTQMGQEVILRCVPISNHLYFYWYRQILGQKVEFLVSFYNNEISEKSEIFDDQFSVERPDGSNFTLKIRSTKLEDSAMYFCASRESAFGYTFGSGTRLTVV.

This clonotype is large within its sample. The chain employs TRBV20-1 and TRBJ1-6; 7 positions agree with TRBD1. From germline, CDR1 is DFQATT and CDR2 SNEGSKA (reference sequence). This CDR3 region has 13 residues. With V trimmed by 3 bases and J by 6 bases, 2 bases remained unmatched. CDR3 nucleotide sequence: TGCAGTGCTAGGGGACAGTTTAATTCACCCCTCCACTTT. Protein: CSARGQFNSPLHF.

This clonotype rates as large. This sequence joins TRBV2 and TRBJ2-3; tentatively, D is TRBD1 or TRBD2 (5 bases each). This CDR3 spans 14 amino acids. Germline CDR1 and CDR2: SNHLY and FYNNEI. V was shortened by 4 bases and J by 3 bases, with 11 bases between the two germline ends. This chain's CDR3 is CASSGTRGTDTQYF. CDR3 nucleotide sequence: TGTGCCAGCAGTGGCACGAGGGGTACAGATACGCAGTATTTT.

The chain combines TRBV6-4 with TRBJ1-1; D is unclear. The V and J ends lost 5 bases and 8 bases respectively, with 15 bases between them. Germline V gives CDR1 MRHNA, CDR2 SNTAGT. The CDR3 length is 13 residues. The CDR3 DNA follows: TGTGCCAGCAGTTCTACAGCTTCCTCAGAAGCTTTCTTT. Translating it yields CASSSTASSEAFF.

This clonotype was detected only a few times. The gene calls are TRBV6-4 and TRBJ2-1; TRBD2 matches 8 bases. This CDR3 has 15 amino acids. V was pared by 6 bases and J by 8 bases, with 12 bases of the junction left unmatched. The germline V gene encodes CDR1 MRHNA and CDR2 SNTAGT. CDR3 sequence: CASSPRGGGNHEQFF. The CDR3 nucleotides are TGTGCCAGCAGCCCCCGGGGCGGGGGGAATCATGAGCAGTTCTTC.

CDR3 nucleotide sequence: TGTGCCAGCAGTTCGACAGGCGGCACTGAAGCTTTCTTT. The encoded protein is CASSSTGGTEAFF. The V and J genes are TRBV12-3 or TRBV12-4 and TRBJ1-1, with D maybe TRBD1 (6 bases). V shed 4 bases and J shed 4 bases, with 10 bases lying between them. The CDR3 loop spans 13 amino acids.

This clonotype was seen a few times. V and J are TRBV7-3 and TRBJ2-3; D gene ambiguous. V gave up 5 bases and J gave up 0 bases, with 9 bases separating them. This CDR3 region has 14 residues. The germline V gene has CDR1 SGHTA and CDR2 FQGTGA. The CDR3 here is CASSPGLSTDTQYF. The CDR3 nucleotides read TGTGCCAGCAGCCCCGGGTTAAGCACAGATACGCAGTATTTT.

The chain employs TRBV6-1 and TRBJ1-5, with D hard to call. CDR1 is MNHNS, CDR2 SASEGT, per germline. CDR3 length: 14 amino acids. V was clipped by 1 base and J by 3 bases, with 7 bases between them. DNA for the CDR3: TGTGCCAGCAGTGAAGGCGGTTCCAATCAGCCCCAGCATTTT. Translated, it gives CASSEGGSNQPQHF.

A few counts support this clonotype. This sequence joins TRBV20-1 and TRBJ1-1, with no clear D. CDR3 length: 12 amino acids. From germline, CDR1 is DFQATT and CDR2 SNEGSKA (reference sequence). Trimming removed 3 bases from V and 4 bases from J, with 9 bases in between. CDR3 region: CSASSWGTEAFF. The CDR3 DNA reads as TGCAGTGCTAGCTCCTGGGGCACTGAAGCTTTCTTT.

The chain employs TRBV7-9 and TRBJ2-7; 12 positions match TRBD1. The CDR3 is 14 amino acids. The junction had 4 bases not matched to a gene; V was cut back by 5 bases and J by 5 bases. Germline V gene data show CDR1 as SEHNR and CDR2 as FQNEAQ (reference sequence). The CDR3: CASSMGQGAHEQYF. DNA of the CDR3: TGTGCCAGCAGCATGGGACAGGGGGCGCACGAGCAGTACTTC.

This clonotype was seen a handful of times. Here the CDR3 reads CASSWDSYKAGELFF. The CDR3 bases are TGTGCCAGCAGTTGGGACAGTTACAAGGCCGGGGAGCTGTTTTTT. V is TRBV6-5 and J is TRBJ2-2, with 7 bases matching TRBD1. Germline CDR1 MNHEY, CDR2 SVGAGI. The CDR3 extends over 15 amino acids. V lost 4 bases, J lost 6 bases, and 8 bases stayed unmatched.

In its sample, this clonotype is large. V gene TRBV7-9 combines with J gene TRBJ1-4, with 9 bases lining up with TRBD1. Trimming at V came to 5 bases and at J to 10 bases, leaving 8 bases not matched to a gene. CDR1 and CDR2 (germline): SEHNR, FQNEAQ (reference sequence). The CDR3 has 14 residues. CDR3 sequence reads: CASSPDRGIGKLFF. CDR3 DNA sequence: TGTGCCAGCAGCCCAGACAGGGGGATCGGAAAACTGTTTTTT.

V gene TRBV7-2 combines with J gene TRBJ2-3; 8 positions match TRBD2. J was trimmed by 5 bases and V by 5 bases; bases with no gene match: 12. Germline loops: CDR1 SGHTA, CDR2 FQGNSA. The CDR3 consists of 16 residues. The CDR3 sequence: CASSRVAGGGGDTQYF. DNA for the CDR3: TGTGCCAGCAGCCGGGTCGCGGGGGGCGGGGGAGATACGCAGTATTTT.

V is TRBV7-3 and J is TRBJ2-1, with D hard to call. The CDR3 sequence is 15 residues long. From germline, CDR1 is SGHTA and CDR2 FQGTGA. V lost 2 bases to trimming and J lost 3 bases, with 11 bases between them. The CDR3 sequence: CASSLLPGDYNEQFF. The DNA of the CDR3 is TGTGCCAGCAGCTTACTACCAGGCGACTACAATGAGCAGTTCTTC.

This clonotype was seen only once. This chain uses TRBV5-8 with TRBJ2-1; 15 bases align to TRBD2. This CDR3 is 14 amino acids long. The J segment lost 9 bases and the V segment lost 5 bases, leaving 3 bases of the junction unmatched. The germline V gene encodes CDR1 SGHTS and CDR2 YDEGEE. CDR3 protein: CASSGLAGGREQFF. The CDR3 DNA reads TGTGCCAGCAGTGGACTAGCGGGAGGGCGTGAGCAGTTCTTC. The whole variable domain, remainder taken from reference TRBV5-8 and TRBJ2-1, is EAGVTQSPTHLIKTRGQQATLRCSPISGHTSVYWYQQALGLGLQFLLWYDEGEERNRGNFPPRFSGRQFPNYSSELNVNALELEDSALYLCASSGLAGGREQFFGPGTRLTVL.

The chain is built from TRBV5-1 and TRBJ1-2; TRBD1 agrees at 9 bases. V was pared by 3 bases and J by 3 bases, with 3 bases of the junction left unmatched. The CDR3 sequence is 14 residues long. Germline V gene data show CDR1 as SGHRS and CDR2 as YFSETQ. The CDR3 here is CASSSTGGDYGYTF. The CDR3 coding sequence is TGCGCCAGCAGCTCGACAGGGGGGGACTATGGCTACACCTTC.

The chain combines TRBV6-1 with TRBJ2-3; 7 nucleotides align to TRBD2. Germline V lookup: CDR1 MNHNS, CDR2 SASEGT. The V and J ends lost 7 bases and 3 bases, in that order; junction bases with no gene match: 13. The CDR3 totals 16 residues. The CDR3 protein is CASTRRREGLTDTQYF. The CDR3 DNA sequence: TGTGCCAGCACCAGACGGAGGGAGGGCCTGACAGATACGCAGTATTTT.

Only a few counts were recorded for this clonotype. The chain links TRBV14 to TRBJ1-1, with a weak D call TRBD1 (5 bases). The germline V and J ends were trimmed by 2 bases and 1 base, with 14 bases remaining between them. Germline CDR1 and CDR2: SGHDN and FVKESK. CDR3 size: 16 residues. The CDR3 here is CASSQKWGLTNTEAFF. The CDR3 DNA reads TGTGCCAGCAGCCAAAAGTGGGGACTGACGAACACTGAAGCTTTCTTT.

The rearrangement uses TRBV14 and TRBJ1-1; possibly TRBD1 for D (5 bases). The CDR3 contains 15 residues. Between the trimmed V and J ends, which lost 2 bases and 7 bases, there was a span of 17 bases. Germline V lookup: CDR1 SGHDN, CDR2 FVKESK. The CDR3 nucleotides read TGTGCCAGCAGCCAATTTCAAAAGGGAAGGGGTGAAGCTTTCTTT. Protein product: CASSQFQKGRGEAFF.

The rearrangement links TRBV6-2 or TRBV6-3 to TRBJ2-3, with 8 bases that match TRBD2. The germline CDR1 and CDR2 sequences are MNHEY and SVGEGT. The J segment lost 1 base and the V segment lost 6 bases, leaving 3 bases of the junction unmatched. The CDR3 is 14 amino acids. The CDR3 loop is CASRGLAGTDTQYF. The CDR3 bases are TGTGCCAGCAGAGGACTAGCCGGCACAGATACGCAGTATTTT.

This clonotype was seen only a few times. The rearrangement uses TRBV11-3 and TRBJ1-1; D call uncertain. V lost 6 bases and J 4 bases, leaving 9 bases between the germline ends. Germline CDR1 is SGHNT and CDR2 is YENEEA. There are 12 residues in the CDR3. The CDR3 sequence is CASRLGLTEAFF. CDR3 coding DNA: TGTGCCAGCAGGCTCGGGCTCACTGAAGCTTTCTTT.

This clonotype was seen more than once but under ten times. The V and J genes are TRBV12-3 or TRBV12-4 and TRBJ2-5, with 7 bases matching TRBD2. This CDR3 contains 15 residues. V was clipped by 3 bases and J by 1 base; unmatched bases: 5. The CDR3 DNA reads TGTGCCAGCAGTTTTAGCGGGTACCTCCAAGAGACCCAGTACTTC. Translated, it gives CASSFSGYLQETQYF.